The present entry profiles one T cell receptor (beta chain) with its context. No antigen is known for it. The sample originates from a study of breast tumors, draining lymph nodes, adjacent tissues. Study-wide results and caveats: Tumor T cell lymph node origin was a supported hypothesis, not proven. Findings are consistent with lymph node origin and intratumoral expansion of most tumor T cells. Luminal-like breast cancer showed significantly higher tumor–nontumor repertoire similarity than basal-like. Tumors had less TCR diversity than lymph nodes, more than nontumor tissue.

V shed 3 bases and J 1 base; nucleotides not matched to a gene: 17. Germline CDR1 and CDR2: SNHLY and FYNNEI. The CDR3 has 19 residues. TCRdb reprocessed the multiplex PCR reads via MiXCR and lists one record per CDR3 protein. The sample carries tens of thousands of distinct CDR3 sequences, about 64% recorded once. The sequence came from a female donor with breast cancer. Some clones in this sample may be carry-over from other donors' samples. The J gene is TRBJ2-5, the V gene TRBV2; TRBD1 agrees at 7 bases. The material sequenced was tumor-adjacent breast tissue. The CDR3 DNA sequence: TGTGCCAGCAGTGACTCCCTCGGACAGGCCGGGACGGTCCAAGAGACCCAGTACTTC. It yields the protein CASSDSLGQAGTVQETQYF.